The sequence of this T cell receptor (beta chain) was determined in a study of blood T cell repertoires in COVID-19. The table came from immunoSEQ multiplex PCR; TCRdb's copy has only in-frame clones and leaves some out. Here the sample spans over 250,000 clones, over 85% being singletons. Germline V gene data show CDR1 as MNHNS and CDR2 as SASEGT. The V segment lost 2 bases and the J segment 1 base; nucleotides outside the gene matches: 1. The CDR3 length is 15 residues. The clonotype was recovered from a man aged 60-69 years who had recovered from COVID-19. The chain employs TRBV6-1 and TRBJ2-1, with 8 bases lining up with TRBD2. Specimen: PBMCs or T cells enriched from blood (not recorded which). CDR3 in DNA: TGTGCCAGCAGTGAACTAGCGGGTTCCTACAATGAGCAGTTCTTC. Its translation: CASSELAGSYNEQFF.